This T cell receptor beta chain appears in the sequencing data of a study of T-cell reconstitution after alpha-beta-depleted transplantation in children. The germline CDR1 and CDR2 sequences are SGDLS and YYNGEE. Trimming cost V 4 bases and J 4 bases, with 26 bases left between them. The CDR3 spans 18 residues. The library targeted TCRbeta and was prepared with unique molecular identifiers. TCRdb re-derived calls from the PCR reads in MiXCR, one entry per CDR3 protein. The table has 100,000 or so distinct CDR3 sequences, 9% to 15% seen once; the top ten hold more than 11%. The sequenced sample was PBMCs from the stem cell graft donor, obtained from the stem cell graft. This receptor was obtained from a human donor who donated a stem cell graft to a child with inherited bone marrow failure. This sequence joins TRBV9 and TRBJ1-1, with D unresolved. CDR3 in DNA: TGTGCCAGCAGCTATAGTCCAGGTAGCTTACTTGGGCTCACTGAAGCTTTCTTT. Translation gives CASSYSPGSLLGLTEAFF.